This TCR beta chain was sequenced for a study of blood T cell repertoires in COVID-19. Only in-frame clones appear in the TCRdb table, and some are missing; sequencing was by immunoSEQ multiplex PCR. Seen here are approximately 90,000 clones, about nine tenths observed once, and the top ten hold 8.5% to 10%. The CDR3 loop spans 14 amino acids. Germline V gene lookup returns CDR1 ENHRY and CDR2 SYGVKD. With V trimmed by 9 bases and J by 1 base, 8 bases remained unmatched. This sequence joins TRBV10-3 and TRBJ1-2; 7 bases are a match to TRBD1. Material: peripheral blood. The origin of this receptor is a man aged 50-59 years with acute or convalescent COVID-19. DNA of the CDR3: TGTGCCATGCCCCCTGGGACAGTTAACTATGGCTACACCTTC. It codes for CAMPPGTVNYGYTF.